This T cell receptor beta chain was captured by sequencing in a study of OX40 agonist ivuxolimab in advanced cancers. Study information: Previous treatment with anti-PD-1, anti-PD-L1 or anti-CTLA-4 therapy was allowed; under 50% had received some. Partial responses were achieved by three patients: one hepatocellular carcinoma, two cutaneous melanoma.

The CDR3 runs to 13 residues. Germline values: CDR1 KGHSH, CDR2 LQKENI. Trimming took off 5 bases at V and 1 base at J, with 8 bases between the two ends. A note on this clone: What it binds is unknown.

The method was immunoSEQ multiplex PCR; TCRdb's version includes in-frame clones alone and lacks a portion of them. Among 15,000 to 25,000 clones listed, under 90% were seen once. General study findings and limits: Patients who responded partially at 0.1-3.0 mg/kg showed clonal expansion ranking among the lowest. Averaged across samples, CD8+ T cells carried more expanded clones than CD4+ did.

This clonotype was obtained from an adult with an advanced solid tumor such as melanoma, head and neck, liver or kidney cancer. The rearrangement joins TRBV18 to TRBJ1-1; weak D call: TRBD1 (5 bases). Specimen: CD4+ or CD8+ T cells sorted from blood, collected in a trial of the OX40 agonist ivuxolimab. CDR3 loop: CASSGQTNTEAFF. CDR3 sequence (DNA): TGTGCCAGCTCAGGACAAACGAACACTGAAGCTTTCTTT.